This T cell receptor (beta chain) came from a study of T cell responses to AZD1222 COVID-19 vaccine. General study results and limits: Targeting of unmutated variant regions was reportedly seen in nearly half of spike-specific TCRs. CD4 TCRs linked to vaccination spanned spike, dominating at 160-218 and 743-854. Receipt of two AZD1222 doses was followed by a rise in Spike-specific TCR breadth and depth.

Germline-derived CDR1 and CDR2 are LNHDA and SQIVND (reference sequence). The CDR3 sequence is 18 residues long. V lost 5 bases to trimming and J lost 2 bases; unmatched junction nucleotides: 12. Notes on this clone: Its antigen is as yet unknown.

Produced via immunoSEQ multiplex PCR; TCRdb's table is partial and in-frame only. The sample holds about 80,000 clones, around 90% seen once. The chain uses TRBV19 and TRBJ2-7; 13 bases match TRBD2. The sequenced sample was peripheral blood, obtained 28 days after the second AZD1222 dose. The receptor was derived from an adult who received the AZD1222 COVID-19 vaccine. The DNA of the CDR3 is TGTGCCAGTAGTCCTCGCTTCGGGACTAGCGGGACCCCCTACGAGCAGTACTTC. Translated: CASSPRFGTSGTPYEQYF.